This record concerns one TCR beta chain sequence. The antigen is undetermined. Indicated treatment: approximately nine-day PBMC culture with coronavirus spike peptide pools or control peptides (ViraFEST assay). The data are from a study of vaccination and CD4 T cells after COVID-19. Trimming shortened V by 5 bases and J by 1 base, and 14 bases separated the two germline ends. CDR3 length: 15 residues. Germline CDR1 MNHEY, CDR2 SMNVEV (reference sequence). An Oncomine TCR Beta short-read assay was used to sequence the DNA from cultured CD4+ T cells. Via MiXCR, TCRdb re-called the PCR reads, giving one row per CDR3 protein. Of 7,900 or so distinct CDR3 sequences listed, around 55% were seen once; the top ten hold around 15%.

The receptor comes from a human donor with COVID-19. Here the sequenced sample was cultured CD4+ T cells from blood, taken after SARS-CoV-2 vaccination. The V gene is TRBV27, the J gene TRBJ2-5; no reliable D call. The CDR3 region is CASSPGLVGQETQYF. The CDR3 DNA reads TGTGCCAGCAGTCCAGGTTTGGTGGGCCAAGAGACCCAGTACTTC.